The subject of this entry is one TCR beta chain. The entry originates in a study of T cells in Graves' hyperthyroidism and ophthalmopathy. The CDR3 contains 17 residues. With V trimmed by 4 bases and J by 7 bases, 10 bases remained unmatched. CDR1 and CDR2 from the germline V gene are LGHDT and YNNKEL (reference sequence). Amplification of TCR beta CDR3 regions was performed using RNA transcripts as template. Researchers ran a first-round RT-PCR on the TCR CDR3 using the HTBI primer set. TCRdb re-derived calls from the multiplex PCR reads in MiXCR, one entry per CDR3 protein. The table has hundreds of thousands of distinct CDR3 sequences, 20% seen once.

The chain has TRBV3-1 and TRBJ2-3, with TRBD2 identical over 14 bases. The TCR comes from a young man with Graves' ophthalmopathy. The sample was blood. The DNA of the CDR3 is TGTGCCAGCAGCCGATCCGGGACTAGCGGGAGAGGTTATACGCAGTATTTT. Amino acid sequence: CASSRSGTSGRGYTQYF.